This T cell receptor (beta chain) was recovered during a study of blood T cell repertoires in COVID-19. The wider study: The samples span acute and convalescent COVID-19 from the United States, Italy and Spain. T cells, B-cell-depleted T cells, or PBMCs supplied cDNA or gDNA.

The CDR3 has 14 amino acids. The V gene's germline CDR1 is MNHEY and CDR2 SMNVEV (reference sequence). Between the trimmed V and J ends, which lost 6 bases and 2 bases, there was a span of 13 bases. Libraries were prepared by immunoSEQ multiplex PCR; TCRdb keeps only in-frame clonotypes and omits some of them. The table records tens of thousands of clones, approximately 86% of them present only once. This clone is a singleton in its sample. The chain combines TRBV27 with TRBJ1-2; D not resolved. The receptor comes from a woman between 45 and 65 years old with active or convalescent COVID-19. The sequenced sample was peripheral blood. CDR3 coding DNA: TGTGCCAGCAGCCTAACGGGGAGGAACTATGGCTACACCTTC. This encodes CASSLTGRNYGYTF.